This T cell receptor beta chain was observed in a study of OX40 agonist ivuxolimab in advanced cancers. Study details: All patients had ivuxolimab intravenously every 2 weeks at 0.01 to 10 mg/kg.

Sequenced by immunoSEQ multiplex PCR; TCRdb stores in-frame clones only, minus some. The sample yields some 80,000 clones, roughly 88% seen once. Trimming left V 4 bases short and J 9 bases short, with 16 bases between. Looked up from germline, CDR1 is LNHDA and CDR2 is SQIVND (reference sequence). This CDR3 is 14 amino acids long. The receptor was isolated from an adult with an advanced solid tumor such as melanoma, head and neck, liver or kidney cancer. V gene TRBV19 combines with J gene TRBJ2-1; D is perhaps TRBD1 (6 bases). The starting material was CD4+ or CD8+ T cells sorted from blood, obtained in a trial of the OX40 agonist ivuxolimab. The chain's CDR3 is CASSTTGNGREQFF. The CDR3 DNA reads TGTGCCAGTAGTACCACAGGGAATGGCCGTGAGCAGTTCTTC.